Each of the 17 T cell receptor beta chains below was sequenced from the same sample in a study of blood T cell repertoires in COVID-19. Clones were sequenced by immunoSEQ multiplex PCR, and TCRdb holds only the in-frame ones, with some missing. Of a few hundred thousand clones listed, approximately 81% are singletons. The sequenced sample consisted of peripheral blood. The receptors were gathered from a woman aged 80 or over with acute or convalescent COVID-19.

This clone appeared a single time. The chain employs TRBV5-1 and TRBJ2-5; D is perhaps TRBD1 (6 bases). Trimming pared 0 bases from V and 2 bases from J, leaving 14 bases between. Germline loops: CDR1 SGHRS, CDR2 YFSETQ. The CDR3 contains 16 residues. The CDR3 here is CASSLATGTPQETQYF. The CDR3 nucleotides are TGCGCCAGCAGCTTGGCCACCGGGACACCTCAAGAGACCCAGTACTTC.

The gene calls are TRBV19 and TRBJ1-2, with 9 bases aligning to TRBD1. CDR3 size: 16 residues. In germline, CDR1 is LNHDA, CDR2 SQIVND (reference sequence). V shed 3 bases, J shed 0 bases, and the junction held 5 bases outside the gene matches. In DNA, the CDR3 is TGTGCCAGTAGTATCGGGACAGGGAGAGCTAACTATGGCTACACCTTC. It codes for CASSIGTGRANYGYTF.

The chain carries TRBV18 and TRBJ1-2; D remains unclear. CDR1 is KGHSH, CDR2 LQKENI, per germline. This CDR3 is built from 12 residues. The V end lost 4 bases, the J end lost 6 bases, and 9 bases lay between the germline ends. The CDR3 here is CASSRPEDGYTF. As DNA, the CDR3 is TGTGCCAGCTCACGCCCAGAGGATGGCTACACCTTC.

V and J are TRBV7-9 and TRBJ1-5; possible D gene TRBD1, 5 bases. Trimming shortened V by 3 bases and J by 6 bases, and 15 bases separated the two germline ends. Germline-derived CDR1 and CDR2 are SEHNR and FQNEAQ (reference sequence). The CDR3 covers 15 residues. The CDR3 coding sequence is TGTGCCAGCAGCTTCTCGGGGGGGACTAGTCAGCCCCAGCATTTT. It translates to CASSFSGGTSQPQHF.

The rearrangement uses TRBV5-8 and TRBJ2-5; 12 nucleotides align to TRBD2. The CDR3 covers 15 residues. The J segment lost 1 base and the V segment lost 5 bases, leaving 3 bases of the junction unmatched. Germline-derived CDR1 and CDR2 are SGHTS and YDEGEE. The CDR3 is CASRPGLAGQETQYF. The CDR3 coding sequence is TGTGCCAGCAGGCCGGGACTAGCGGGCCAAGAGACCCAGTACTTC.

This chain uses TRBV28 with TRBJ1-3, with no clear D. The CDR3 sequence is 14 residues long. Trimming left V 7 bases short and J 0 bases short, with 10 bases between. Germline CDR1 MDHEN, CDR2 SYDVKM. In DNA, the CDR3 is TGTGCCAGCACCCCGGTCACCTCTGGAAACACCATATATTTT. Its protein product is CASTPVTSGNTIYF.

The chain is built from TRBV10-3 and TRBJ1-1; 8 bases are shared with TRBD1. The CDR3 runs to 13 residues. V was clipped by 10 bases and J by 7 bases; unmatched bases: 11. Germline CDR1 reads ENHRY; CDR2 reads SYGVKD. Written as DNA, the CDR3 is TGTGCCACCGGACAGGGCATGCCGATTGAAGCTTTCTTT. Translation: CATGQGMPIEAFF.

The chain is built from TRBV7-8 and TRBJ2-7; 8 bases match TRBD2. There are 16 residues in the CDR3. Trimming cost V 1 base and J 5 bases; bases outside gene matches: 10. Germline assignment: CDR1 SGHVS and CDR2 FQNEAQ. The CDR3 sequence is CASSLDTGGPRNEQYF. The CDR3 DNA reads as TGTGCCAGCAGCTTAGATACGGGGGGGCCAAGAAACGAGCAGTACTTC.

This chain links TRBV6-1 with TRBJ2-7; perhaps TRBD1 as D (6 bases). The CDR3 runs to 13 residues. Trimming pared 3 bases from V and 3 bases from J, leaving 9 bases between. The germline V gene has CDR1 MNHNS and CDR2 SASEGT. The CDR3 DNA sequence: TGTGCCAGCAGTGATCACAGGGTCTACGAGCAGTACTTC. It codes for CASSDHRVYEQYF.

For this clone: Mismatch with germline at one junction end may stem from a read error. The rearrangement uses TRBV6-2 or TRBV6-3 and TRBJ1-1; D gene unclear. The germline gives CDR1 MNHEY, CDR2 SVGEGT. The CDR3 length is 14 residues. The CDR3 reads CVSSYSGSYTEAFF. DNA for the CDR3: TGTGTCAGCAGTTACTCCGGGTCTTACACTGAAGCTTTCTTT.

This chain connects TRBV30 to TRBJ2-7; 8 nucleotides align to TRBD1. CDR3 length: 12 residues. With 8 bases clipped from V and 0 bases from J, the junction kept 3 bases outside the gene matches. Germline V gives CDR1 GTSNPN, CDR2 SVGIG (reference sequence). As DNA, the CDR3 is TGTGCCGGGACAGGCGCCTCCTACGAGCAGTACTTC. Protein sequence: CAGTGASYEQYF.

The CDR3 bases are TGTGCCTGGAGTGTGATGGGGCTCCCGAATGCCGAGCAGTACTTC. It codes for CAWSVMGLPNAEQYF. This chain links TRBV30 with TRBJ2-7; D is possibly TRBD1 (5 bases). The CDR3 extends over 15 amino acids. V was clipped by 0 bases and J by 6 bases, with 18 bases between them. The germline gives CDR1 GTSNPN, CDR2 SVGIG (reference sequence).

The chain employs TRBV7-2 and TRBJ2-1; TRBD1 is a possible D gene (6 bases). Trimming took off 1 base at V and 8 bases at J, with 9 bases between the two ends. The CDR3 has 13 residues. Germline V CDR1 and CDR2: SGHTA, FQGNSA. DNA for the CDR3: TGTGCCAGCAGCTTAGTCAGGGGCGATGAGCAGTTCTTC. Amino acid sequence: CASSLVRGDEQFF.

The chain combines TRBV19 with TRBJ1-6; TRBD1 matches at 8 bases. V shed 1 base and J 9 bases; nucleotides not matched to a gene: 11. The V gene's germline CDR1 is LNHDA and CDR2 SQIVND (reference sequence). The CDR3 consists of 17 residues. The CDR3 DNA follows: TGTGCCAGTAGTATAGGAGCCGGGACAGGAAGGGGTTCACCCCTCCACTTT. It encodes CASSIGAGTGRGSPLHF.

This chain uses TRBV10-3 with TRBJ2-2, with D tentatively TRBD2 (6 bases). The CDR3 has 16 residues. Germline values: CDR1 ENHRY, CDR2 SYGVKD. Between the trimmed V and J ends, which lost 6 bases and 6 bases, there was a span of 20 bases. CDR3 sequence reads: CAIRLPGPEGSGELFF. In nucleotides, the CDR3 is TGTGCCATCAGGTTGCCGGGCCCGGAGGGTTCCGGGGAGCTGTTTTTT.

A note on this clone: Compared with germline, one end of the junction differs, possibly owing to a read error. The genes are TRBV2 and TRBJ2-7; the match to TRBD2 covers 8 bases. CDR3 length: 14 amino acids. The germline V gene has CDR1 SNHLY and CDR2 FYNNEI. This CDR3 reads CASSEARTRTSQHF. The CDR3 bases are TGTGCCAGCAGTGAAGCGAGGACGAGGACTAGCCAGCACTTC.

This chain uses TRBV18 with TRBJ2-7; maybe TRBD2 (6 bases). CDR1 is KGHSH and CDR2 is LQKENI in the germline V gene. Deletions cut 2 bases from V and 5 bases from J, with 10 bases between. The CDR3 is 13 amino acids. The CDR3 bases are TGTGCCAGCTCACCAGGGGAGGACAACGAGCAGTACTTC. Protein: CASSPGEDNEQYF.